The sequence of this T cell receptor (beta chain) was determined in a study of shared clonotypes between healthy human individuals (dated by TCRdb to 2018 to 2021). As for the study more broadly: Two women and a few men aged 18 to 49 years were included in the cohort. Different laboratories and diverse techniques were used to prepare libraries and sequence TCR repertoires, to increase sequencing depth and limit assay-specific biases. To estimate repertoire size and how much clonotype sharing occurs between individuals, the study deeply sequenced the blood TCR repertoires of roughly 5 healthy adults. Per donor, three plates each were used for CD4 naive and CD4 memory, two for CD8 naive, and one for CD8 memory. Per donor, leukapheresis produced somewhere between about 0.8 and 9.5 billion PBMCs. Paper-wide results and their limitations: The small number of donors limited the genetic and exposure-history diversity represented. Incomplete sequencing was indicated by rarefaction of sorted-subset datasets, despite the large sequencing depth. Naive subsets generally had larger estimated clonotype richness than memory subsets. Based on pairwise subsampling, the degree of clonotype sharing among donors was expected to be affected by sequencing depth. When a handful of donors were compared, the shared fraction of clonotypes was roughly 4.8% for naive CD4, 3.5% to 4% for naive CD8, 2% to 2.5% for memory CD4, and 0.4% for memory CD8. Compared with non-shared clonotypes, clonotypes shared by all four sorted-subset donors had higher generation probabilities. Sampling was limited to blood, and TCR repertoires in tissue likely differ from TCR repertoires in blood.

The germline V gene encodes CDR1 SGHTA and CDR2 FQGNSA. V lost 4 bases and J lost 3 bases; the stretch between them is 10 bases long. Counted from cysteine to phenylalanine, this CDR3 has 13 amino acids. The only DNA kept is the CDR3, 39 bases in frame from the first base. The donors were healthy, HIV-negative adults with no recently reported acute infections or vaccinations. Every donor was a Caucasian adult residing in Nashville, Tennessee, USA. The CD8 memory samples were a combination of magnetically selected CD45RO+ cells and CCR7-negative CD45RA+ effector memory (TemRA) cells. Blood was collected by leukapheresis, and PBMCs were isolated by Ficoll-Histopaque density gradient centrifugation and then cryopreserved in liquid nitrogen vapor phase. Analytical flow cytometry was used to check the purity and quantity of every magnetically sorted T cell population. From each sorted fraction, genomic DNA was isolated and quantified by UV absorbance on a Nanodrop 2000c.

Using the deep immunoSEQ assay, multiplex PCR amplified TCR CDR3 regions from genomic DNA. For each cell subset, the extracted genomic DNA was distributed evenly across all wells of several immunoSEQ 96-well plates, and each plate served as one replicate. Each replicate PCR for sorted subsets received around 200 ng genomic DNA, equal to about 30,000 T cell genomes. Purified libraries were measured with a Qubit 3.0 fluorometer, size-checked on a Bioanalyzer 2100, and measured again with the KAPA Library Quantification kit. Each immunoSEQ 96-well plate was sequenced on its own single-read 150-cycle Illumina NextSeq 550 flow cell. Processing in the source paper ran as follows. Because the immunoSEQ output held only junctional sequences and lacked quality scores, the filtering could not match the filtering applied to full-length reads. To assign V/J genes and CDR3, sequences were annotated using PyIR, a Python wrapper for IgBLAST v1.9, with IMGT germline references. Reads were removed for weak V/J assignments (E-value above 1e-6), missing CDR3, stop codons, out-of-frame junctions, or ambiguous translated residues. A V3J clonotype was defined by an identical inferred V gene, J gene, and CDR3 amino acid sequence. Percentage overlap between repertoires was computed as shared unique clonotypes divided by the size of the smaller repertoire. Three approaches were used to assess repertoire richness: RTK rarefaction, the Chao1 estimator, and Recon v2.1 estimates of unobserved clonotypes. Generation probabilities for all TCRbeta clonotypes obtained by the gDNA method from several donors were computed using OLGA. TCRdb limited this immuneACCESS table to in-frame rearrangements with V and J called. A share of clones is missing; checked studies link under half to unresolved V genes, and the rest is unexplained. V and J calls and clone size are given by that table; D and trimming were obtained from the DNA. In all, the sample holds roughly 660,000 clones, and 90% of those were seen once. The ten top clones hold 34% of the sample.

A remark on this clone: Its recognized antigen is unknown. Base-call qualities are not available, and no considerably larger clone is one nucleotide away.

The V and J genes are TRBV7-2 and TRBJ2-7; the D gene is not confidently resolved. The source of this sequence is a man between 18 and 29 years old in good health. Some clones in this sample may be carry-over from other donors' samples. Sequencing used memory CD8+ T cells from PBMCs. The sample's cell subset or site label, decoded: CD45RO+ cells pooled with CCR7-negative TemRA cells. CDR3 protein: CASSSMAYYEQYF. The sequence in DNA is TGTGCCAGCAGCTCAATGGCTTACTACGAGCAGTACTTC. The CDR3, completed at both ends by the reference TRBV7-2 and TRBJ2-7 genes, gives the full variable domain GAGVSQSPSNKVTEKGKDVELRCDPISGHTALYWYRQSLGQGLEFLIYFQGNSAPDKSGLPSDRFSAERTGGSVSTLTIQRTQQEDSAVYLCASSSMAYYEQYFGPGTRLTVT.